Each of the 14 T cell receptor beta chains below was sequenced from the same sample in a study of chemoradiotherapy in HPV16-positive cancers. The method was immunoSEQ multiplex PCR; TCRdb's version includes in-frame clones alone and lacks a portion of them. This table has under 20,000 clones, approximately 88% appearing once. The starting material was blood, obtained from a patient who underwent chemoradiotherapy. The receptors shown here come from a human donor with HPV-associated anogenital cancer.

The chain recombines TRBV11-2 with TRBJ2-3; TRBD2 agrees at 11 bases. The germline V gene has CDR1 SGHAT and CDR2 FQNNGV. This CDR3 has 15 residues. Trimming took 5 bases from V and 6 from J; bases not matched to a gene: 7. CDR3 sequence: CASSPRLAGPDTQYF. CDR3 coding DNA: TGTGCCAGCAGCCCCCGACTAGCGGGGCCGGATACGCAGTATTTT.

Only one count was recorded for this clone. The chain has TRBV6-6 and TRBJ1-5; perhaps TRBD1 as D (5 bases). V shed 2 bases and J shed 4 bases, with 15 bases lying between them. The CDR3 length is 16 residues. The germline gives CDR1 MNHNY, CDR2 SVGAGI (reference sequence). CDR3 sequence reads: CASSYQASGGNQPQHF. The CDR3 bases are TGTGCCAGCAGTTACCAGGCAAGCGGGGGGAATCAGCCCCAGCATTTT.

This chain uses TRBV11-2 with TRBJ2-6, with D maybe TRBD1 (5 bases). Germline values: CDR1 SGHAT, CDR2 FQNNGV. This CDR3 region has 16 residues. V dropped 5 bases and J dropped 0 bases, with 11 bases sitting between them. In DNA, the CDR3 is TGTGCCAGCAGCGCCCAGGGCGTCTCTGGGGCCAACGTCCTGACTTTC. Amino acid sequence: CASSAQGVSGANVLTF. The full variable domain, with the rest looked up from reference TRBV11-2 and TRBJ2-6, is EAGVAQSPRYKIIEKRQSVAFWCNPISGHATLYWYQQILGQGPKLLIQFQNNGVVDDSQLPKDRFSAERLKGVDSTLKIQPAKLEDSAVYLCASSAQGVSGANVLTFGAGSRLTVL.

The chain carries TRBV29-1 and TRBJ2-1; 7 bases are shared with TRBD2. The germline V gene encodes CDR1 SQVTM and CDR2 ANQGSEA. This CDR3 region has 12 residues. V shed 4 bases and J 9 bases; nucleotides not matched to a gene: 6. The DNA of the CDR3 is TGCAGCGTTGTGCCGGGGACTATTGAGCAGTTCTTC. Translated: CSVVPGTIEQFF.

The CDR3 loop reads CASSPPAGGFNNEQFF. The CDR3 DNA follows: TGTGCCAGCTCACCACCGGCGGGGGGTTTTAACAATGAGCAGTTCTTC. The J gene is TRBJ2-1, the V gene TRBV18; 8 nucleotides match TRBD2. Germline lookup yields CDR1 KGHSH and CDR2 LQKENI. The CDR3 runs 16 residues. V lost 0 bases to trimming and J lost 5 bases; unmatched junction nucleotides: 6.

The chain couples TRBV28 to TRBJ1-1, with a weak D call TRBD1 (5 bases). Looked up from germline, CDR1 is MDHEN and CDR2 is SYDVKM. V was cut by 6 bases and J by 14 bases, with 19 bases left in between. The CDR3 runs to 12 residues. In nucleotides, the CDR3 is TGTGCCAGCAGGGCACAGGCTGCCCTTTCGTTCTTT. It yields the protein CASRAQAALSFF.

The chain couples TRBV5-1 to TRBJ2-7; 12 positions match TRBD2. The CDR3 length is 15 residues. With V trimmed by 0 bases and J by 5 bases, 3 bases remained unmatched. The germline V gene encodes CDR1 SGHRS and CDR2 YFSETQ. CDR3 in amino acids: CASSLATSGGDEQYF. CDR3 DNA sequence: TGCGCCAGCAGCTTGGCGACTAGCGGGGGTGACGAGCAGTACTTC. Full variable domain (outside the CDR3, taken from reference TRBV5-1 and TRBJ2-7): KAGVTQTPRYLIKTRGQQVTLSCSPISGHRSVSWYQQTPGQGLQFLFEYFSETQRNKGNFPGRFSGRQFSNSRSEMNVSTLELGDSALYLCASSLATSGGDEQYFGPGTRLTVT.

The rearrangement uses TRBV12-1 and TRBJ1-2; TRBD1 is taken as the D call from the table, unchecked against the DNA. TRBV12-1 is noted as a pseudogene. The CDR3 is 19 amino acids. DNA for the CDR3: TGTGCCAGCAGCTTTGGTTTTCGGACACCTGGACGGAAGGCCTATGGCTACACCTTC. Its translation is CASSFGFRTPGRKAYGYTF.

The V gene is TRBV6-4, the J gene TRBJ2-6, with D hard to call. CDR1 is MRHNA, CDR2 SNTAGT, per germline. The CDR3 runs to 14 residues. The V gene lost 8 bases and the J gene lost 0 bases, with 8 bases spanning the gap. The CDR3 DNA reads as TGTGCCAGCGGGGTATCCTCTGGGGCCAACGTCCTGACTTTC. This codes for CASGVSSGANVLTF.

The rearrangement uses TRBV28 and TRBJ1-1; D may be TRBD1 (5 bases). Per the germline V gene, CDR1 is MDHEN and CDR2 is SYDVKM. This CDR3 contains 14 residues. With 7 bases removed from V and 4 bases from J, the gap between germline ends came to 16 bases. CDR3 amino acids: CASNSQGLGTEAFF. The CDR3 DNA reads TGTGCCAGCAACAGCCAGGGTCTAGGCACTGAAGCTTTCTTT. Together with reference TRBV28 and TRBJ1-1, the CDR3 gives the full variable domain: DVKVTQSSRYLVKRTGEKVFLECVQDMDHENMFWYRQDPGLGLRLIYFSYDVKMKEKGDIPEGYSVSREKKERFSLILESASTNQTSMYLCASNSQGLGTEAFFGQGTRLTVV.

The gene calls are TRBV6-5 and TRBJ1-1; a possible D gene is TRBD1 (6 bases). The germline CDR1 and CDR2 sequences are MNHEY and SVGAGI. Trimming took 3 bases from V and 0 from J, leaving 11 bases between them. The CDR3 is 15 residues long. CDR3 in DNA: TGTGCCAGCAGTTATAACGGACAGATGAACACTGAAGCTTTCTTT. It encodes CASSYNGQMNTEAFF.

The V and J genes are TRBV28 and TRBJ2-7; TRBD1 agrees at 7 bases. This CDR3 region has 16 residues. V lost 7 bases, J lost 0 bases, and 12 bases stayed unmatched. Germline lookup yields CDR1 MDHEN and CDR2 SYDVKM. CDR3 DNA sequence: TGTGCCAGCACCCCCTCCCGGGACAGAGTCTCCTACGAGCAGTACTTC. This encodes CASTPSRDRVSYEQYF.

V usage is TRBV2 and J usage is TRBJ1-4; possibly TRBD1 for D (6 bases). The CDR3 runs 15 residues. V dropped 4 bases and J dropped 1 base, with 10 bases sitting between them. In germline, CDR1 is SNHLY, CDR2 FYNNEI. CDR3 region: CASSVGGQTNEKLFF. DNA of the CDR3: TGTGCCAGCAGTGTGGGGGGCCAAACTAATGAAAAACTGTTTTTT. The full variable domain, in which reference TRBV2 and TRBJ1-4 provide the parts outside the CDR3, is EPEVTQTPSHQVTQMGQEVILRCVPISNHLYFYWYRQILGQKVEFLVSFYNNEISEKSEIFDDQFSVERPDGSNFTLKIRSTKLEDSAMYFCASSVGGQTNEKLFFGSGTQLSVL.

The chain has TRBV27 and TRBJ2-7; the D gene is possibly TRBD2 (5 bases). The germline CDR1 and CDR2 sequences are MNHEY and SMNVEV (reference sequence). With 6 bases removed from V and 3 bases from J, the gap between germline ends came to 18 bases. CDR3 size: 15 residues. CDR3 in amino acids: CASSPLSGGGYEQYF. The DNA for the CDR3 is TGTGCCAGCAGCCCACTTTCCGGAGGCGGCTACGAGCAGTACTTC.